Below are 23 T cell receptor beta chains sequenced from a single sample in a study of blood T cell repertoires in COVID-19. Profiled with immunoSEQ multiplex PCR; TCRdb holds only in-frame clones, not every one. Seen here are 200,000 to 250,000 clones, around 84% observed once, and the top ten hold 1.5% to 2%. Sample: PBMCs or T cells enriched from blood (not recorded which). The receptors derive from a woman aged 45-59 years who had recovered from COVID-19.

This chain links TRBV7-2 with TRBJ2-7, with a possible D match to TRBD2 (6 bases). This CDR3 is 14 amino acids long. V was trimmed by 5 bases and J by 2 bases, leaving 13 bases between them. The germline gives CDR1 SGHTA, CDR2 FQGNSA. CDR3 nucleotide sequence: TGTGCCAGCAGCGCAGGACTATTCGCCTACGAGCAGTACTTC. Its protein is CASSAGLFAYEQYF. The entire variable domain, with the rest obtained from reference TRBV7-2 and TRBJ2-7, is as follows: GAGVSQSPSNKVTEKGKDVELRCDPISGHTALYWYRQSLGQGLEFLIYFQGNSAPDKSGLPSDRFSAERTGGSVSTLTIQRTQQEDSAVYLCASSAGLFAYEQYFGPGTRLTVT.

J is TRBJ1-1 and V is TRBV9; a weak D match, TRBD1 (5 bases). Germline CDR1 SGDLS, CDR2 YYNGEE. This CDR3 region has 14 residues. Trimming shortened V by 0 bases and J by 5 bases, and 11 bases separated the two germline ends. CDR3 sequence reads: CASSVGSRATEAFF. The CDR3 DNA reads TGTGCCAGCAGCGTAGGAAGCAGGGCGACTGAAGCTTTCTTT.

This chain connects TRBV6-2 or TRBV6-3 to TRBJ2-3; D call uncertain. The length of the CDR3 is 12 residues. The germline V gene has CDR1 MNHEY and CDR2 SVGEGT. The V and J ends lost 5 bases and 6 bases respectively, with 9 bases between them. The chain's CDR3 is CASSRLRDTQYF. The CDR3 nucleotides read TGTGCCAGCAGTCGACTCCGCGATACGCAGTATTTT.

The DNA for the CDR3 is TGTGCCAGCCGCACCGGGGTTGCTAACTATGGCTACACCTTC. Protein product: CASRTGVANYGYTF. This chain uses TRBV18 with TRBJ1-2; D is unclear. The CDR3 spans 14 residues. Germline V gives CDR1 KGHSH, CDR2 LQKENI. Trimming removed 8 bases at V and 0 bases at J, with 13 bases between.

This clone was detected once. The V gene is TRBV30, the J gene TRBJ1-1; 7 bases fit TRBD1. Looked up from germline, CDR1 is GTSNPN and CDR2 is SVGIG (reference sequence). J lost 4 bases, V lost 2 bases, and 4 bases had no gene match. CDR3 length equals 13 residues. CDR3 residues: CAWSRQGGTEAFF. In DNA form, the CDR3 reads TGTGCCTGGAGTAGACAGGGCGGCACTGAAGCTTTCTTT. The complete variable domain, with remaining parts taken from reference TRBV30 and TRBJ1-1, reads SQTIHQWPATLVQPVGSPLSLECTVEGTSNPNLYWYRQAAGRGLQLLFYSVGIGQISSEVPQNLSASRPQDRQFILSSKKLLLSDSGFYLCAWSRQGGTEAFFGQGTRLTVV.

In its sample, this clone was seen a few times. This sequence joins TRBV5-1 and TRBJ1-1; no reliable D call. This CDR3 region has 15 residues. Trimming removed 4 bases from V and 0 bases from J, with 13 bases in between. Germline CDR1 SGHRS, CDR2 YFSETQ. CDR3 nucleotide sequence: TGCGCCAGCAGCGACCCTAGCCAACTGAACACTGAAGCTTTCTTT. Translation gives CASSDPSQLNTEAFF.

DNA for the CDR3: TGTGCCAGCAGTTGGTCCAGTGCCTACGAGCAGTACTTC. Translated: CASSWSSAYEQYF. The gene calls are TRBV27 and TRBJ2-7; no reliable D call. The germline V gene has CDR1 MNHEY and CDR2 SMNVEV (reference sequence). V dropped 4 bases and J dropped 2 bases, with 9 bases sitting between them. The CDR3 runs to 13 residues.

V usage is TRBV7-8 and J usage is TRBJ2-1; D might be TRBD2 (5 bases). CDR1 SGHVS and CDR2 FQNEAQ come from the germline V gene. CDR3 length equals 14 residues. The V end lost 2 bases, the J end lost 4 bases, and 9 bases lay between the germline ends. CDR3 residues: CASSLTGGYNEQFF. The CDR3 region has the DNA TGTGCCAGCAGCTTAACTGGCGGGTACAATGAGCAGTTCTTC.

In this sample, this clone turned up once. Here the CDR3 reads CASSVTGALSYEQYF. CDR3 DNA: TGTGCCAGCAGTGTGACAGGGGCCCTTTCCTACGAGCAGTACTTC. This chain connects TRBV28 to TRBJ2-7; 8 bases line up with TRBD1. The germline gives CDR1 MDHEN, CDR2 SYDVKM. CDR3 length: 15 residues. Trimming at V came to 5 bases and at J to 1 base, leaving 7 bases not matched to a gene.

The gene calls are TRBV18 and TRBJ2-7, with TRBD1 identical over 8 bases. Germline V gene lookup returns CDR1 KGHSH and CDR2 LQKENI. The V gene end was trimmed by 5 bases and the J gene end by 5 bases; junction bases not matched to a gene: 8. The CDR3 runs to 14 residues. The CDR3 reads CASSAGTGLDEQYF. The CDR3 nucleotides are TGTGCCAGCTCAGCCGGGACAGGTCTCGACGAGCAGTACTTC.

The rearrangement uses TRBV10-3 and TRBJ2-5, with TRBD1 matching 10 bases. With 0 bases clipped from V and 4 bases from J, the junction kept 5 bases outside the gene matches. Germline loops: CDR1 ENHRY, CDR2 SYGVKD. This CDR3 spans 16 amino acids. CDR3 DNA: TGTGCCATCAGTGAGTCAGGGACAGGGGCTGGAGAGACCCAGTACTTC. Protein: CAISESGTGAGETQYF.

This clone was seen a single time. The junction departs from germline at one end; a sequencing error may be responsible. The chain joins TRBV5-1 to TRBJ2-7; 9 nucleotides match TRBD1. CDR1 is SGHRS and CDR2 is YFSETQ in the germline V gene. The CDR3 runs 12 residues. CDR3 DNA: TGCGCCAGCAGCCGGACAGGGGTACAGTTAGACTTC. It specifies CASSRTGVQLDF.

The rearrangement joins TRBV14 to TRBJ2-1, with TRBD2 matching over 13 bases. V gave up 4 bases and J gave up 10 bases; unmatched junction bases: 7. Looked up from germline, CDR1 is SGHDN and CDR2 is FVKESK. The CDR3 contains 15 residues. CDR3 in amino acids: CASSLRTSGSEEQFF. CDR3 coding DNA: TGTGCCAGCAGCCTAAGGACTAGCGGGAGTGAAGAGCAGTTCTTC.

The V gene is TRBV7-2, the J gene TRBJ1-5, with 7 positions matching TRBD1. Unmatched junction bases numbered 17, after V lost 3 bases and J lost 6 bases. This CDR3 contains 18 residues. CDR1 is SGHTA and CDR2 is FQGNSA in the germline V gene. CDR3 loop: CASSFFFDRDVLGQPQHF. DNA of the CDR3: TGTGCCAGCAGCTTCTTTTTCGACAGGGATGTATTGGGTCAGCCCCAGCATTTT.

This chain uses TRBV7-9 with TRBJ2-1; 7 positions match TRBD2. The CDR3 has 15 amino acids. Unmatched junction bases numbered 7, after V lost 4 bases and J lost 4 bases. Germline CDR1 reads SEHNR; CDR2 reads FQNEAQ (reference sequence). The CDR3 here is CASSSLTGGYNEQFF. The CDR3 DNA sequence: TGTGCCAGCAGCTCCCTTACGGGGGGATACAATGAGCAGTTCTTC.

The rearrangement joins TRBV29-1 to TRBJ2-5; no clear D gene. This CDR3 comprises 9 residues. Germline lookup yields CDR1 SQVTM and CDR2 ANQGSEA. V gave up 8 bases and J gave up 7 bases, with 8 bases separating them. This CDR3 reads CSPFRTQYF. CDR3 in DNA: TGCAGCCCCTTTAGGACCCAGTACTTC.

J is TRBJ1-3 and V is TRBV28; the D gene is possibly TRBD1 (5 bases). Germline CDR1 MDHEN, CDR2 SYDVKM. The CDR3 length is 15 residues. The V and J ends lost 5 bases and 0 bases respectively, with 11 bases between them. CDR3 in DNA: TGTGCCAGCAGTCCGCAGGGTACCTCTGGAAACACCATATATTTT. Amino acid sequence: CASSPQGTSGNTIYF.

The chain employs TRBV7-9 and TRBJ1-2; D unclear. The germline gives CDR1 SEHNR, CDR2 FQNEAQ (reference sequence). The CDR3 runs 14 residues. V lost 5 bases and J lost 2, with 12 bases in between. The CDR3 region is CASSHNTANYGYTF. For the CDR3, the DNA is TGTGCCAGCAGCCACAATACAGCCAACTATGGCTACACCTTC.

This chain joins TRBV18 and TRBJ2-5; TRBD1 is a possible D gene (5 bases). Trimming took 6 bases from V and 2 from J, leaving 7 bases between them. This CDR3 is built from 12 residues. The germline gives CDR1 KGHSH, CDR2 LQKENI. The CDR3 sequence is CASSQGQETQYF. For the CDR3, the DNA is TGTGCCAGCTCTCAGGGTCAAGAGACCCAGTACTTC.

This clone was seen once. V and J are TRBV10-3 and TRBJ2-5; TRBD2 might be the D (5 bases). The V and J ends lost 4 bases and 5 bases respectively, with 11 bases between them. The CDR3 is 13 residues long. Germline lookup yields CDR1 ENHRY and CDR2 SYGVKD. CDR3 in amino acids: CAISGTGGETQYF. The CDR3 DNA reads as TGTGCCATCAGTGGAACTGGAGGCGAGACCCAGTACTTC.

V usage is TRBV4-3 and J usage is TRBJ2-2, with 14 bases lining up with TRBD2. CDR3 length: 18 amino acids. The V gene end was trimmed by 1 base and the J gene end by 8 bases; junction bases not matched to a gene: 9. Germline V gene sequence: CDR1 LGHNA, CDR2 YSLEER. The CDR3 loop is CASSQAPGLAGARGELFF. The CDR3 DNA sequence: TGCGCCAGCAGCCAAGCTCCGGGACTAGCGGGAGCGCGAGGGGAGCTGTTTTTT.

V is TRBV25-1 and J is TRBJ1-2; 7 bases line up with TRBD1. The CDR3 runs to 12 residues. Germline CDR1 and CDR2: MGHDK and SYGVNS. The junction had 0 bases not matched to a gene; V was cut back by 6 bases and J by 2 bases. CDR3 DNA sequence: TGTGCCAGCAGACAGGGGAACTATGGCTACACCTTC. Residues: CASRQGNYGYTF.

This clone has a single count. The V gene is TRBV4-2, the J gene TRBJ1-4; 8 bases are a match to TRBD1. Germline values: CDR1 LGHNA, CDR2 YNFKEQ. With 5 bases clipped from V and 8 bases from J, the junction kept 13 bases outside the gene matches. CDR3 length: 16 amino acids. The CDR3 coding sequence is TGTGCCAGCAGCACCGTAAGGGGCAGGGGGCAGGAAAAACTGTTTTTT. Translating gives CASSTVRGRGQEKLFF.